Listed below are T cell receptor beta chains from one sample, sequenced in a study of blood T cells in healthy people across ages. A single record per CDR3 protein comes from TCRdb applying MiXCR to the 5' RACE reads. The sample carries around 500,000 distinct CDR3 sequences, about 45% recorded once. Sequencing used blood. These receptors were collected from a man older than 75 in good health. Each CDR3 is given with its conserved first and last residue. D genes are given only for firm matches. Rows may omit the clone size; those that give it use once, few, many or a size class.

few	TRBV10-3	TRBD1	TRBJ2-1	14	TGTGCCATCAGTGACGGGACAGGGGGCAATGAGCAGTTCTTC	CAISDGTGGNEQFF
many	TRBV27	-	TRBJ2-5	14	TGTGCCAGCAGCTTGGCTCAACCGGGAGAGACCCAGTACTTC	CASSLAQPGETQYF
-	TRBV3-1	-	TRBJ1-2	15	TGTGCCAGCAGCCAAGATCGACAGGACCCCTATGGCTACACCTTC	CASSQDRQDPYGYTF
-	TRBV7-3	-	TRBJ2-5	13	TGTGCCAGCAGCTTAAGGGGCGCGGAGACCCAGTACTTC	CASSLRGAETQYF
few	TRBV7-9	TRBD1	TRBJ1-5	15	TGTGCCAGCAGCTCCGGGACAGGAAATAATCAGCCCCAGCATTTT	CASSSGTGNNQPQHF
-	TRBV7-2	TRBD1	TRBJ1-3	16	TGTGCCAGCAGTTGGCGGCGACAGGGGTCTGGAAACACCATATATTTT	CASSWRRQGSGNTIYF
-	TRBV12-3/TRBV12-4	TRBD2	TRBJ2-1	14	TGTGCCAGCAGTTTAGGGACTAGCTTTGCTGAGCAGTTCTTC	CASSLGTSFAEQFF
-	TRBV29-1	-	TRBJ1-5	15	TGCAGCGTTGTCTTCCAGGGTTATAGCAATCAGCCCCAGCATTTT	CSVVFQGYSNQPQHF
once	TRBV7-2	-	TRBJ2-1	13	TGTGCCAGCAGCGAACCCAGGACATCGAGGCAGTTCTTC	CASSEPRTSRQFF
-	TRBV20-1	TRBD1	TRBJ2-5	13	TGCAGTGCTACCTCAGACAGGGTAGAGACCCAGTACTTC	CSATSDRVETQYF
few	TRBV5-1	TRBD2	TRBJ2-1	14	TGCGCCAGCAGCCTTTCTAGCGGGAGGAATGAGCAGTTCTTC	CASSLSSGRNEQFF
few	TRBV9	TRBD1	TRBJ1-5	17	TGTGCCAGCAGCGTAGTTTGGGGGACAGATAGCAATCAGCCCCAGCATTTT	CASSVVWGTDSNQPQHF
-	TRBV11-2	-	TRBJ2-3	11	TGTGCCAGCAGCCCACGACAGACGCAGTATTTT	CASSPRQTQYF
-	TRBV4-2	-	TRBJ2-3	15	TGTGCCAGCAACTTGGCAGGGGGGGAGACAGATACGCAGTATTTT	CASNLAGGETDTQYF
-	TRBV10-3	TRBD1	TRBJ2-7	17	TGTGCCATCAGTGCTTCATCCGGGACAGGGGACTACAATGAGCAGTACTTC	CAISASSGTGDYNEQYF
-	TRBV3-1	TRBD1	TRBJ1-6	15	TGTGCCAGCAGCCAAGAAGGGACAGCGGGTTCACCCCTCCACTTT	CASSQEGTAGSPLHF